This TCR beta chain is from a study of cytomegalovirus exposure and HLA in healthy donors. Germline V gene sequence: CDR1 GTSNPN, CDR2 SVGIG (reference sequence). Germline trimming cut 2 bases from V and 0 bases from J; bases unmatched to any gene: 2. The length of the CDR3 is 14 residues. Amplification used 60 Vbeta primers and 13 Jbeta primers. Produced via immunoSEQ multiplex PCR; TCRdb's table is partial and in-frame only. In the table there are about 160,000 clones, roughly 83% of which are singletons. The sequencing sample was made of PBMCs. This receptor was identified in a boy aged 2 to 10 in good health and CMV-seronegative. The chain has TRBV30 and TRBJ1-1; TRBD1 matches 8 bases. Written as DNA, the CDR3 is TGTGCCTGGAGTCGGACAGGGATGAACACTGAAGCTTTCTTT. Its protein product is CAWSRTGMNTEAFF.